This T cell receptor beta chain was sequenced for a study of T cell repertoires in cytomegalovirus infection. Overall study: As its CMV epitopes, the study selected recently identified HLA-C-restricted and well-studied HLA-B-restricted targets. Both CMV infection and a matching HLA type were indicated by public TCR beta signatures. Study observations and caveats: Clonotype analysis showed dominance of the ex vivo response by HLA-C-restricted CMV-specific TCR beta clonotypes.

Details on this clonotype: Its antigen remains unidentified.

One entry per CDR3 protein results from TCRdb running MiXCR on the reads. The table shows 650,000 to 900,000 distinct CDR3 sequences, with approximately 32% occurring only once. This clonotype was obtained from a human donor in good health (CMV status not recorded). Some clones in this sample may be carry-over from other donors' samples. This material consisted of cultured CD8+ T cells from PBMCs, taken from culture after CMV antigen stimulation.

CDR3 sequence reads: CASSPRTGRYEQYV. CDR3 DNA: TGTGCCAGCAGCCCAAGGACAGGGCGGTACGAGCAGTACGTC. The V and J genes are TRBV7-9 and TRBJ2-7, with TRBD1 matching 8 bases. CDR1 and CDR2 from the germline V gene are SEHNR and FQNEAQ (reference sequence). The V gene end was trimmed by 5 bases and the J gene end by 4 bases; junction bases not matched to a gene: 7. This CDR3 is built from 14 residues.